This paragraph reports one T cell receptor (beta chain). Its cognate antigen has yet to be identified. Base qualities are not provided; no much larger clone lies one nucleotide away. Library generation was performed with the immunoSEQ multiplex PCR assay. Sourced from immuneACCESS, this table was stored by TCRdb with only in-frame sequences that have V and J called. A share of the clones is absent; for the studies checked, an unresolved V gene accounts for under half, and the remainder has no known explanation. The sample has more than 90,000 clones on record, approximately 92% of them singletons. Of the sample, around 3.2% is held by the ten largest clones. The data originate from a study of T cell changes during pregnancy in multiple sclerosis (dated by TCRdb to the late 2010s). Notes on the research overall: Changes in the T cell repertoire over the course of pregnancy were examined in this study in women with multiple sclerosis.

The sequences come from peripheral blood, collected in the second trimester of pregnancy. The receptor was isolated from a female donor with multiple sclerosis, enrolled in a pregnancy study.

The DNA is TGTGCCAGCTCACCGCTAGCCGGGACAGGGGTACGCGAGCAGTACTTC. This translates into CASSPLAGTGVREQYF. The chain couples TRBV18 to TRBJ2-7; TRBD1 lines up with 10 middle nucleotides. The CDR3 runs 16 residues from the cysteine to the phenylalanine. Only the CDR3 part of the read is kept: 48 bases, read in frame from the first base. V has 3 bases trimmed and J has 6 bases trimmed; junction bases matching no gene number 11. Via the germline V gene, CDR1 is KGHSH and CDR2 LQKENI.